Presented here are 20 T cell receptor beta chains from one specimen sequenced in a study of blood T cells in healthy people across ages. For the second PCR, which ran for about 6 to 11 cycles, a sample-barcoded 5' primer and a J-beta primer mix were used. TCRdb itself ran the 5' RACE reads through MiXCR, one entry per CDR3 protein. The data contain 750,000 to 1,000,000 distinct CDR3 sequences, 25% to 30% of them singletons. The sample was also reused in another study, on T cells of mothers and their children.

Sequencing used blood. The receptors derive from a middle-aged woman in good health.

Regarding this clonotype: A much larger clone differs from this one at a single base, so this may be a read error. V and J are TRBV20-1 and TRBJ1-1, with no clear D. The CDR3 is 10 amino acids. V was shortened by 7 bases and J by 5 bases, with 8 bases between the two germline ends. Germline CDR1 DFQATT, CDR2 SNEGSKA (reference sequence). Written as DNA, the CDR3 is TGCAGTGGAACCGGGACTGAAGCTTTCTTT. Its protein is CSGTGTEAFF.

This clonotype was seen only once. The chain combines TRBV19 with TRBJ1-2, with 8 bases fitting TRBD1. The CDR3 contains 14 residues. The junction had 10 bases not matched to a gene; V was cut back by 5 bases and J by 8 bases. The germline V gene encodes CDR1 LNHDA and CDR2 SQIVND (reference sequence). The CDR3 sequence: CASSPQGAEGGYTF. As DNA, the CDR3 is TGTGCCAGTAGTCCGCAGGGGGCAGAAGGAGGCTACACCTTC.

This clonotype was seen a few times. V gene TRBV4-1 combines with J gene TRBJ1-2; D gene uncertain. CDR1 is MGHRA and CDR2 is YSYEKL in the germline V gene. Between the trimmed V and J ends, which lost 1 base and 2 bases, there was a span of 8 bases. CDR3 length equals 14 residues. The CDR3 is CASSQVNSNYGYTF. DNA of the CDR3: TGCGCCAGCAGCCAAGTAAACAGCAACTATGGCTACACCTTC.

Concerning this clonotype: Being one base from a much bigger clone, this may be a read error. The chain has TRBV28 and TRBJ2-7; weak D call: TRBD1 (6 bases). V lost 0 bases and J 7 bases, leaving 10 bases between the germline ends. Germline loops: CDR1 MDHEN, CDR2 SYDVKM. The CDR3 loop spans 13 amino acids. CDR3 amino acids: CASSLWAGVEQYF. The CDR3 DNA is TGTGCCAGCAGTTTATGGGCAGGGGTTGAGCAGTACTTC.

The gene calls are TRBV29-1 and TRBJ1-1, with 9 bases fitting TRBD1. V dropped 4 bases and J dropped 1; count of bases not matched to a gene: 7. The CDR3 is 15 amino acids. Per the germline V gene, CDR1 is SQVTM and CDR2 is ANQGSEA. The chain's CDR3 is CSVGEPGQGNTEAFF. CDR3 nucleotide sequence: TGCAGCGTTGGAGAACCGGGACAGGGGAACACTGAAGCTTTCTTT.

This clonotype was seen many times. The chain has TRBV12-3 or TRBV12-4 and TRBJ2-6; D is possibly TRBD2 (5 bases). This CDR3 region has 15 residues. The V end lost 2 bases, the J end lost 2 bases, and 7 bases lay between the germline ends. This CDR3 is CASSLRTAGANVLTF. In DNA, the CDR3 is TGTGCCAGCAGTTTAAGGACTGCTGGGGCCAACGTCCTGACTTTC.

A few counts support this clonotype. The chain uses TRBV5-1 and TRBJ1-1; D remains unclear. V lost 4 bases, J lost 6 bases, and 16 bases lay in between. This CDR3 contains 14 residues. Germline CDR1 is SGHRS and CDR2 is YFSETQ. This CDR3 is CASSPGSGNAEAFF. The DNA of the CDR3 is TGCGCCAGCAGCCCCGGGTCGGGTAACGCTGAAGCTTTCTTT.

This clonotype occurred a few times. The chain couples TRBV4-3 to TRBJ1-3; D may be TRBD1 (5 bases). Germline lookup yields CDR1 LGHNA and CDR2 YSLEER. Trimming removed 5 bases from V and 0 bases from J, with 8 bases in between. This CDR3 region has 14 residues. DNA of the CDR3: TGCGCCAGCAGCAGACAGATCTCTGGAAACACCATATATTTT. As protein: CASSRQISGNTIYF.

The rearrangement joins TRBV7-9 to TRBJ1-2; D not resolved. The V and J ends lost 1 base and 8 bases respectively, with 11 bases between them. CDR1 is SEHNR, CDR2 FQNEAQ, per germline (reference sequence). This CDR3 is 13 amino acids long. The CDR3 nucleotides are TGTGCCAGCAGCTTAGAGGCAGGCGTAGGCTACACCTTC. Translation: CASSLEAGVGYTF.

This clonotype was detected many times. The chain carries TRBV20-1 and TRBJ2-7, with no clear D. The ends were cut back, 6 bases at V and 0 bases at J, with 9 bases in the middle. CDR1 and CDR2 (germline): DFQATT, SNEGSKA (reference sequence). This CDR3 comprises 12 residues. In DNA form, the CDR3 reads TGCAGTGCCCCCGACGTCTCCTACGAGCAGTACTTC. Translating gives CSAPDVSYEQYF.

This clonotype was detected only a few times. This chain links TRBV7-2 with TRBJ1-2; 7 positions match TRBD1. This CDR3 has 18 residues. V lost 5 bases, J lost 4 bases, and 19 bases stayed unmatched. Per germline, CDR1 SGHTA and CDR2 FQGNSA. Here the CDR3 DNA reads TGTGCCAGCAGCCCGGCTTACTGGACGATTGGGACAGCCTATGGCTACACCTTC. Encoded protein: CASSPAYWTIGTAYGYTF.

This clonotype was detected a few times. The chain employs TRBV3-1 and TRBJ2-4; D may match TRBD1 or TRBD2 (5 bases each). This CDR3 region has 17 residues. V was clipped by 4 bases and J by 10 bases, with 26 bases between them. CDR1 is LGHDT and CDR2 is YNNKEL in the germline V gene (reference sequence). CDR3: CASSLYGVTGTPVIQYF. The CDR3 bases are TGTGCCAGCAGCCTCTACGGGGTTACCGGGACCCCCGTAATTCAGTACTTC.

The gene calls are TRBV5-1 and TRBJ2-1; 7 nucleotides agree with TRBD2. Germline V lookup: CDR1 SGHRS, CDR2 YFSETQ. Germline trimming cut 0 bases from V and 8 bases from J; bases unmatched to any gene: 11. This CDR3 is built from 16 residues. This CDR3 reads CASSLALLARRDEQFF. The CDR3 region has the DNA TGCGCCAGCAGCTTGGCCCTACTAGCGAGGAGGGATGAGCAGTTCTTC.

The gene calls are TRBV12-2 and TRBJ1-4. TRBV12-2 is described as a pseudogene. The CDR3 has 14 residues. The CDR3 protein is CASRLGQGCGKLFF. In DNA form, the CDR3 reads TGTGCAAGTCGCTTAGGGCAGGGTTGCGGAAAACTGTTTTTT.

The chain couples TRBV12-3 or TRBV12-4 to TRBJ1-4, with D unresolved. Trimming pared 3 bases from V and 2 bases from J, leaving 7 bases between. The CDR3 runs 14 residues. The CDR3 region is CASSFRPTNEKLFF. In nucleotides, the CDR3 is TGTGCCAGCAGTTTTCGGCCGACTAATGAAAAACTGTTTTTT.

Note on this clonotype: This may arise from a read error, as a much more abundant clone is one base away. The chain uses TRBV29-1 and TRBJ2-5; a weak D match, TRBD2 (7 bases). V was pared by 6 bases and J by 4 bases, with 24 bases between. Per the germline V gene, CDR1 is SQVTM and CDR2 is ANQGSEA. The length of the CDR3 is 16 residues. CDR3 bases: TGCAGCGTGTCCAGTGGGGGGGCAGGCTTTCGAGAGACCCAGTACTTC. It yields the protein CSVSSGGAGFRETQYF. Complete variable domain (other parts from reference TRBV29-1 and TRBJ2-5): SAVISQKPSRDICQRGTSLTIQCQVDSQVTMMFWYRQQPGQSLTLIATANQGSEATYESGFVIDKFPISRPNLTFSTLTVSNMSPEDSSIYLCSVSSGGAGFRETQYFGPGTRLLVL.

This clonotype was recorded only once. The rearrangement joins TRBV24-1 to TRBJ2-1; 10 nucleotides match TRBD1. The CDR3 is 17 amino acids. Trimming at V came to 5 bases and at J to 5 bases, leaving 11 bases not matched to a gene. Germline lookup yields CDR1 KGHDR and CDR2 SFDVKD. The CDR3 sequence: CATSGGTGDYRDNEQFF. The CDR3 nucleotides are TGTGCCACCAGTGGGGGGACAGGGGACTACCGGGACAATGAGCAGTTCTTC.

The chain employs TRBV20-1 and TRBJ2-1; weak D call: TRBD1 (6 bases). Per the germline V gene, CDR1 is DFQATT and CDR2 is SNEGSKA (reference sequence). The CDR3 is made up of 15 amino acids. Trimming took 4 bases from V and 2 from J, leaving 15 bases between them. CDR3 in DNA: TGCAGTGCTACCTCCGGACAGCTCGCCTACAATGAGCAGTTCTTC. Protein: CSATSGQLAYNEQFF.

The V and J genes are TRBV5-6 and TRBJ2-7; the D gene is possibly TRBD2 (7 bases). The germline CDR1 and CDR2 sequences are SGHDT and YYEEEE. This CDR3 region has 17 residues. V was trimmed by 2 bases and J by 2 bases, leaving 20 bases between them. The CDR3 region has the DNA TGTGCCAGCAGCTTCAAGAGGGGGGGGCTCAAAGCCTACGAGCAGTACTTC. This codes for CASSFKRGGLKAYEQYF.

The chain uses TRBV27 and TRBJ2-7; tentative D call: TRBD2 (6 bases). CDR1 and CDR2 from the germline V gene are MNHEY and SMNVEV (reference sequence). With 6 bases removed from V and 1 base from J, the gap between germline ends came to 16 bases. This CDR3 comprises 15 residues. DNA for the CDR3: TGTGCCAGCAGCTTCGGGGGTTCGCCTTCCTACGAGCAGTACTTC. This codes for CASSFGGSPSYEQYF.